This TCR beta chain was captured in a study of identical twins. A single record per CDR3 protein comes from TCRdb applying MiXCR to the 5' RACE reads. Found here are about 250,000 distinct CDR3 sequences, 11% to 15% of them singletons; the top ten hold approximately 10%. CDR3 length: 17 residues. Germline V gene data show CDR1 as LGHDT and CDR2 as YNNKEL (reference sequence). V lost 1 base and J lost 7; bases outside the gene matches: 5. Source material: memory (CD45RO+) T cells sorted from blood. This chain joins TRBV3-1 and TRBJ2-1, with 15 bases that match TRBD2. The receptor was derived from a woman aged 18-29 years in good health. The DNA of the CDR3 is TGTGCCAGCAGCCAAGGGTACGGACTAGCGGGGGGGAATGAGCAGTTCTTC. Its translation: CASSQGYGLAGGNEQFF.